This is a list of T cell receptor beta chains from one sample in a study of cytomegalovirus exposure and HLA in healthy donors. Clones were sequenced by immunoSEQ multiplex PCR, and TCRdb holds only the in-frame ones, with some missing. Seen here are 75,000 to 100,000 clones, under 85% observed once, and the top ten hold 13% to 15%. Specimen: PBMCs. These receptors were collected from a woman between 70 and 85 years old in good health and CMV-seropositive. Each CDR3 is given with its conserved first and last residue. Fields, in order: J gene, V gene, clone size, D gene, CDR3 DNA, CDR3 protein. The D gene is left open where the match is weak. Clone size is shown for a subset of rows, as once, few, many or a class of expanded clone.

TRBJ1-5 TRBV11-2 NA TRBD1 TGTGCCAGCAGCCCCGGGACAGCCACTTTTAGCAATCAGCCCCAGCATTTT CASSPGTATFSNQPQHF
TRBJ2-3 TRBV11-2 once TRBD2 TGTGCCAGCAGCTTAGCTTGGGTCGGACTAGCGGGCACAGATACGCAGTATTTT CASSLAWVGLAGTDTQYF
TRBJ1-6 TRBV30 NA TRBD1 TGTGCCTGGAGTGCGGGACAGGCCAATTCACCCCTCCACTTT CAWSAGQANSPLHF
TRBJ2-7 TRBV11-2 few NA TGTGCCAGCAGCTTAGACAGGGTGGCGCAGTACTTC CASSLDRVAQYF
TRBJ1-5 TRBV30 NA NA TGTGCCTGGTGCTATAGCAATCAGCCCCAGCATTTT CAWCYSNQPQHF
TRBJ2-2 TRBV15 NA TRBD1 TGTGCCACCAGCGGCCGGGACAGATTCACCGGGGAGCTGTTTTTT CATSGRDRFTGELFF
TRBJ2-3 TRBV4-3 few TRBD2 TGCGCCAGCAGCCAAGATTCGTTTGGCGGGGGGGCGACAGATACGCAGTATTTT CASSQDSFGGGATDTQYF
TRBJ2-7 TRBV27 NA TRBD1 TGTGCCAGCAGACGGGACAGGGGCATCAACGAGCAGTACTTC CASRRDRGINEQYF
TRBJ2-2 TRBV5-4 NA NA TGTGCCAGCAGCTCCTCTCACACCGGGGAGCTGTTTTTT CASSSSHTGELFF
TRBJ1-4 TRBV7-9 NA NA TGTTCCAGCCAACTTAATGAAAAACTGTTTTTT CSSQLNEKLFF
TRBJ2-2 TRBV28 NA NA TGTGCCAGCACCGCTACTAGCAACACCGGGGAGCTGTTTTTT CASTATSNTGELFF
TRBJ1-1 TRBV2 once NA TGTGCCAGCAGTGATCAGGGGAACACTGAAGCTTTCTTT CASSDQGNTEAFF
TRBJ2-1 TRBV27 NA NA TGTGCCAGCAGTCAACGCGCGGGCCGTAACAATGAGCAGTTCTTC CASSQRAGRNNEQFF
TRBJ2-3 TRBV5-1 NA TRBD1 TGCGCCAGCAGCACGCCACAGGGGGATACGCAGTATTTT CASSTPQGDTQYF
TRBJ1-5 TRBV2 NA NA TGTGCCAGCAGTGGAGAACAGGGCAGGCAGCCCCAGCATTTT CASSGEQGRQPQHF
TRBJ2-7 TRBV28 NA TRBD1 TGTGCCAGCAGTTCAGGGGGCCAAGAGCAGTACTTC CASSSGGQEQYF
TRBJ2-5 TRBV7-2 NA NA TGTGCCAGCAGCCGGACTCATGGAGAGACCCAGTACTTC CASSRTHGETQYF
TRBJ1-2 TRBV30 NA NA TGTGCCTGCTCTACAGATAACTATGGCTACACCTTC CACSTDNYGYTF
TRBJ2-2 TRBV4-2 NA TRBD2 TGTGCCAGCAGCCAAGATCTAATAGCGGGGGGGCCGAACACCGGGGAGCTGTTTTTT CASSQDLIAGGPNTGELFF
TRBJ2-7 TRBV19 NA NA TGTGCCAGTAGACAGGGTACCCCTTCCTCCTACGAGCAGTACTTC CASRQGTPSSYEQYF
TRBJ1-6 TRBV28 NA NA TGTGCCAGCAGTTTTCGAGGCAGTAATTCACCCCTCCACTTT CASSFRGSNSPLHF
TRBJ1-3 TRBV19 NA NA TGTGCCAGTACCGGACAGACCCGCTCTGGAAACACCATATATTTT CASTGQTRSGNTIYF
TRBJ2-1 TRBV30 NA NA TGTGCCTGGAGAGCGCAGGTGCGGGGCGAGCAGTTCTTC CAWRAQVRGEQFF
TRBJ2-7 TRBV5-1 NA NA TGCGCCAGCAGCTTGGCCGGGGGAATCGACGAGCAGTACTTC CASSLAGGIDEQYF
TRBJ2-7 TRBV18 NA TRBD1 TGTGCCAGCTCACGGGACAGCTCCTACGAGCAGTACTTC CASSRDSSYEQYF
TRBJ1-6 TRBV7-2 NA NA TGTGCCAGCAGCTCAAGCCAGCTGGGGGCCGGTTCACCCCTCCACTTT CASSSSQLGAGSPLHF
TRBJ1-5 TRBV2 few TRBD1 TGTGCCAGCAGTGGGACAGGGGTAGTTCAGCCCCAGCATTTT CASSGTGVVQPQHF
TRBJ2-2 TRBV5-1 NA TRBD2 TGCGCCAGCAAGGATCGTAGCGGGGCAACCGGGGAGCTGTTTTTT CASKDRSGATGELFF
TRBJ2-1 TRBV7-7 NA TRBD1 TGTGCTAGCAGCCCAAGGACAGGGGTCGGTTCCTACAATGAGCAGTTCTTC CASSPRTGVGSYNEQFF
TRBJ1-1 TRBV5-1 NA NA TGCGCCAGCAGCTCGGGTGTGAACACTGAAGCTTTCTTT CASSSGVNTEAFF
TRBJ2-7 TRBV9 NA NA TGTGCCAGCAGCGTAGCGGGGTACTCCTACGAGCAGTACTTC CASSVAGYSYEQYF
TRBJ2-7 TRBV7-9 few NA TGTGCCAGCAGCCCCCCGTTTAGAGTTAGCTTCTACGAGCAGTACTTC CASSPPFRVSFYEQYF
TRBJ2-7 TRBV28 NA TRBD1 TGCGCCAGCAGTACTCCAGACAGGGGGCTCTCCTACGAGCAGTACTTC CASSTPDRGLSYEQYF
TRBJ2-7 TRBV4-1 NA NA TGCGCCAGCAGCCAGGCTTCTATGGGCGTCGAGCAGTACTTC CASSQASMGVEQYF
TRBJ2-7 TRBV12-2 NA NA TGTGCAAGTCGCTTACCAGCGGGAGATGGGTACGAGCAGTACTTC CASRLPAGDGYEQYF
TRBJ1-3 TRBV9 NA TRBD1 TGTGCCAGCAGCCCCGGACAGGCAACTGGAAACACCATATATTTT CASSPGQATGNTIYF
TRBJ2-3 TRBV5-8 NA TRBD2 TGTGCCAGCAGCTTGAATCCACTAGCGGGGAGCACAGATACGCAGTATTTT CASSLNPLAGSTDTQYF
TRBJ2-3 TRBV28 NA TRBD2 TGTGCCAGCAGTCCTCTGACTAGCGGGCTCACAGATACGCAGTATTTT CASSPLTSGLTDTQYF
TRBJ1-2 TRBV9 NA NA TGTGCCAGCAGCGTAGTGGGGAGAGGCGGCTACACCTTC CASSVVGRGGYTF
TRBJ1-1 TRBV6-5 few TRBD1 TGTGCCAGCAGCAGGACAGGGACTACGACTGAAGCTTTCTTT CASSRTGTTTEAFF
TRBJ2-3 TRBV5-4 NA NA TGTGCCAGCAGCTTGGTGGGGGCGCGAGATACGCAGTATTTT CASSLVGARDTQYF
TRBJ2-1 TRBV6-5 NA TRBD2 TGTGCCAGCAGTGCAACCGGGGGGGCCTTTCTCTTC CASSATGGAFLF
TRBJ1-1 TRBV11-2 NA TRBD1 TGTGCCAGCAGCGTGACAGGGGGCGGCACTGAAGCTTTCTTT CASSVTGGGTEAFF
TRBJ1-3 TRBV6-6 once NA TGTGCCAGCAGGAGCCAGGGCTCTGGAAACACCATATATTTT CASRSQGSGNTIYF
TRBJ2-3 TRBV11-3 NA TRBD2 TGTGCCAGCAGCACCCGACTAGCGGGGGGGGATTCTAGCACAGATACGCAGTATTTT CASSTRLAGGDSSTDTQYF
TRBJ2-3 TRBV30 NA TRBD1 TGTGCCTGGTCCCGCGGGGACAGGGACACAGATACGCAGTATTTT CAWSRGDRDTDTQYF
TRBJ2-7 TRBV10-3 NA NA TGTGCCATCAGTCCAGGAGGCGGATCGTACGAGCAGTACTTC CAISPGGGSYEQYF
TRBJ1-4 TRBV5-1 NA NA TGCGCCAGCAGCTTGGACGGCAGGGTTGATGAAAAACTGTTTTTT CASSLDGRVDEKLFF
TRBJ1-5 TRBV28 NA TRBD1 TGTGCCAGCAGCCTGGGACAGATACATCAGCCCCAGCATTTT CASSLGQIHQPQHF
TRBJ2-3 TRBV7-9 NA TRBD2 TGTGCCAGCAGGAAATCGGGGGGTCTCTTCACAGATACGCAGTATTTT CASRKSGGLFTDTQYF
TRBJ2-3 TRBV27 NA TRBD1 TGTGCCAGCAGGGAAGACAGGGACCTCACAGATACGCAGTATTTT CASREDRDLTDTQYF